Below, 30 T cell receptor beta chains from the same sample are listed, as sequenced in a study of PD-1 blockade in mismatch repair-deficient tumors. Sequenced by immunoSEQ multiplex PCR; TCRdb stores in-frame clones only, minus some. Of 77,000 or so clones listed, roughly 80% are singletons. This sample comprised peripheral blood, obtained 44 weeks after starting pembrolizumab. The receptors stem from an adult with mismatch repair-deficient cancer.

This chain connects TRBV6-6 to TRBJ2-1; D is unclear. Between the trimmed V and J ends, which lost 0 bases and 9 bases, there was a span of 15 bases. Germline V CDR1 and CDR2: MNHNY, SVGAGI (reference sequence). The CDR3 is made up of 15 amino acids. CDR3 amino acids: CASSYSSSALGEQFF. The DNA for the CDR3 is TGTGCCAGCAGTTACTCTTCGTCAGCCCTCGGTGAGCAGTTCTTC.

This chain links TRBV30 with TRBJ2-3; 11 nucleotides agree with TRBD1. The CDR3 has 14 amino acids. V lost 3 bases, J lost 4 bases, and 3 bases stayed unmatched. Germline V CDR1 and CDR2: GTSNPN, SVGIG (reference sequence). The CDR3 DNA reads as TGTGCCTGGAGATCGGGACAGGGGGCAGATACGCAGTATTTT. Its translation: CAWRSGQGADTQYF.

This sequence joins TRBV5-5 and TRBJ2-7; TRBD1 aligns across 9 bases. The CDR3 runs 16 residues. Trimming cost V 0 bases and J 2 bases; bases outside gene matches: 6. Germline CDR1 is SGHKS and CDR2 is YYEKEE (reference sequence). The CDR3 DNA reads as TGTGCCAGCAGCTTGGCCGGGACAGGGAACACCTACGAGCAGTACTTC. Translated, it gives CASSLAGTGNTYEQYF.

The chain couples TRBV5-1 to TRBJ2-5, with 9 positions matching TRBD2. Germline V gene sequence: CDR1 SGHRS, CDR2 YFSETQ. V shed 4 bases and J 2 bases; nucleotides not matched to a gene: 9. This CDR3 is 16 amino acids long. The CDR3 DNA reads as TGCGCCAGCAGCCGTGAGCGGCTAGCGGGACAAGAGACCCAGTACTTC. Amino acid sequence: CASSRERLAGQETQYF.

CDR3: CASSRPATSGSFHEQYF. The CDR3 nucleotides read TGTGCCAGCAGCCGCCCGGCGACTAGCGGGAGTTTCCACGAGCAGTACTTC. V usage is TRBV16 and J usage is TRBJ2-7; TRBD2 matches 12 bases. Germline V gene sequence: CDR1 KGHSY, CDR2 FQNENV. The V segment lost 4 bases and the J segment 5 bases; nucleotides outside the gene matches: 12. The CDR3 totals 17 residues.

The chain employs TRBV9 and TRBJ2-3; D is perhaps TRBD1 or TRBD2 (5 bases each). The germline V gene has CDR1 SGDLS and CDR2 YYNGEE. There are 17 residues in the CDR3. Trimming took off 0 bases at V and 4 bases at J, with 18 bases between the two ends. CDR3 loop: CASSVDSGGVWADTQYF. In DNA form, the CDR3 reads TGTGCCAGCAGCGTAGATTCTGGGGGAGTTTGGGCAGATACGCAGTATTTT.

This clone appeared once. The chain combines TRBV10-1 with TRBJ2-3; D remains unclear. V was shortened by 3 bases and J by 3 bases, with 10 bases between the two germline ends. The germline gives CDR1 WNHNN, CDR2 SYGVQD (reference sequence). The CDR3 length is 14 residues. The DNA of the CDR3 is TGCGCCAGCAGTGACGGCCCGAAAACAGATACGCAGTATTTT. Translated, it gives CASSDGPKTDTQYF.

This chain connects TRBV5-5 to TRBJ2-1; TRBD1 aligns across 7 bases. Trimming took 4 bases from V and 4 from J; bases not matched to a gene: 8. Germline V gene sequence: CDR1 SGHKS, CDR2 YYEKEE (reference sequence). The CDR3 extends over 15 amino acids. The DNA of the CDR3 is TGTGCCAGCAGCCATGGGGACAGCCGTTACAATGAGCAGTTCTTC. Residues: CASSHGDSRYNEQFF.

This clone showed up just once. The V and J genes are TRBV10-3 and TRBJ2-5; D perhaps matches TRBD1 (7 bases). Germline V gene data show CDR1 as ENHRY and CDR2 as SYGVKD. Trimming cost V 0 bases and J 5 bases, with 10 bases left between them. There are 14 residues in the CDR3. CDR3 amino acids: CAISESTGRETQYF. In DNA form, the CDR3 reads TGTGCCATCAGTGAGTCGACAGGGAGGGAGACCCAGTACTTC.

In this sample, this clone turned up a few times. The chain uses TRBV7-9 and TRBJ1-2, with D hard to call. This CDR3 is built from 12 residues. Germline V gene data show CDR1 as SEHNR and CDR2 as FQNEAQ (reference sequence). V lost 2 bases and J 10 bases, leaving 11 bases between the germline ends. The CDR3 protein is CASSLSNLVYTF. The CDR3 nucleotides are TGTGCCAGCAGCTTATCCAATCTCGTCTACACCTTC.

V and J are TRBV28 and TRBJ1-5, with D maybe TRBD1 (5 bases). V was shortened by 3 bases and J by 10 bases, with 16 bases between the two germline ends. CDR1 and CDR2 from the germline V gene are MDHEN and SYDVKM. The length of the CDR3 is 14 residues. The CDR3: CASSFSGGQNPQHF. CDR3 coding DNA: TGTGCCAGCAGTTTTTCAGGTGGACAAAACCCCCAGCATTTT.

This clone showed up just a few times. V is TRBV6-1 and J is TRBJ1-2; 7 bases agree with TRBD1. The CDR3 covers 14 residues. With V trimmed by 4 bases and J by 4 bases, 6 bases remained unmatched. Germline CDR1 reads MNHNS; CDR2 reads SASEGT. DNA for the CDR3: TGTGCCAGCAGTGCCGACAGGGAGGCCTATGGCTACACCTTC. Its protein product is CASSADREAYGYTF.

This clone was seen just once. CDR3 region: CSGGHLAGLDTGELFF. DNA of the CDR3: TGCAGCGGGGGACACTTAGCGGGACTGGATACCGGGGAGCTGTTTTTT. This chain links TRBV29-1 with TRBJ2-2; 8 bases map to TRBD2. Germline CDR1 and CDR2: SQVTM and ANQGSEA. V trimming: 7 bases; J trimming: 5 bases; junction bases outside the gene matches: 15. The length of the CDR3 is 16 residues.

CDR3 in DNA: TGTGCCAGCATCGAACTCAGGGGGCGATTACTTAACTATGGCTACACCTTC. Residues: CASIELRGRLLNYGYTF. The chain employs TRBV7-9 and TRBJ1-2, with 8 bases fitting TRBD1. CDR1 and CDR2 (germline): SEHNR, FQNEAQ (reference sequence). This CDR3 contains 17 residues. Trimming took 7 bases from V and 1 from J; bases not matched to a gene: 14.

This chain connects TRBV19 to TRBJ2-7; possible D gene TRBD2, 7 bases. Germline assignment: CDR1 LNHDA and CDR2 SQIVND (reference sequence). The V and J ends lost 5 bases and 7 bases respectively, with 30 bases between them. CDR3 length equals 18 residues. CDR3 protein: CASSSQRRGAGAPGEQYF. For the CDR3, the DNA is TGTGCCAGTAGTTCCCAACGAAGGGGGGCGGGAGCGCCGGGGGAGCAGTACTTC.

The chain links TRBV4-3 to TRBJ1-5, with D unclear. This CDR3 has 13 amino acids. The ends were cut back, 1 base at V and 6 bases at J, with 7 bases in the middle. CDR1 is LGHNA and CDR2 is YSLEER in the germline V gene. The CDR3 here is CASSQVLGQPQHF. Here the CDR3 DNA reads TGCGCCAGCAGCCAAGTATTAGGTCAGCCCCAGCATTTT.

This chain uses TRBV18 with TRBJ2-7; 7 bases map to TRBD2. Germline CDR1 KGHSH, CDR2 LQKENI. This CDR3 is 14 amino acids long. After removal of 3 bases from V and 2 bases from J, the junction contained 4 bases not matched to a gene. In DNA, the CDR3 is TGTGCCAGCTCACCGGCTAGCGGAGCCTACGAGCAGTACTTC. Protein: CASSPASGAYEQYF.

This clone was found a few times. This CDR3 reads CATRDNYYGYTF. CDR3 bases: TGTGCCACCAGGGACAACTACTATGGCTACACCTTC. The chain joins TRBV6-5 to TRBJ1-2, with D perhaps matching TRBD1 (6 bases). CDR1 is MNHEY and CDR2 is SVGAGI in the germline V gene. Trimming pared 10 bases from V and 3 bases from J, leaving 12 bases between. CDR3 length: 12 residues.

In nucleotides, the CDR3 is TGTGCCATCGGGCCCCTCGAATACAATGAGCAGTTCTTC. Translated, it gives CAIGPLEYNEQFF. The rearrangement uses TRBV10-3 and TRBJ2-1, with unresolved D. Germline V CDR1 and CDR2: ENHRY, SYGVKD. The V gene lost 8 bases and the J gene lost 4 bases, with 12 bases spanning the gap. The CDR3 length is 13 residues.

The V call is TRBV4-1, the J call TRBJ2-2; the D gene is possibly TRBD1 (5 bases). From germline, CDR1 is MGHRA and CDR2 YSYEKL. The CDR3 has 16 residues. Trimming cost V 0 bases and J 4 bases, with 12 bases left between them. CDR3 in amino acids: CASSQDSRETTGELFF. The CDR3 coding sequence is TGCGCCAGCAGCCAAGATTCCAGGGAAACCACCGGGGAGCTGTTTTTT.

V is TRBV27 and J is TRBJ1-1, with D unclear. Trimming pared 0 bases from V and 5 bases from J, leaving 13 bases between. Germline V gene data show CDR1 as MNHEY and CDR2 as SMNVEV (reference sequence). This CDR3 has 15 residues. Written as DNA, the CDR3 is TGTGCCAGCAGTTTATCCAGTTGGGTCAGTACTGAAGCTTTCTTT. Translation gives CASSLSSWVSTEAFF.

This rearrangement joins TRBV11-2 to TRBJ2-1; possibly TRBD2 for D (6 bases). CDR1 is SGHAT and CDR2 is FQNNGV in the germline V gene. Deletions cut 3 bases from V and 0 bases from J, with 18 bases between. CDR3 length equals 18 residues. CDR3 in amino acids: CASSFSFGTGGSYNEQFF. DNA for the CDR3: TGTGCCAGCAGCTTTTCCTTCGGAACCGGGGGCTCCTACAATGAGCAGTTCTTC.

The chain uses TRBV21-1 and TRBJ1-5; TRBD1 is the table's D call, not checked against the DNA. TRBV21-1 is given as a pseudogene. The CDR3 spans 16 residues. The CDR3 DNA is TGTGCCAGCAGCAAAGGCACAGTTTATAGCAATCAGCCCCAGCATTTT. This codes for CASSKGTVYSNQPQHF.

The rearrangement joins TRBV5-6 to TRBJ2-7; TRBD2 agrees at 9 bases. J lost 4 bases, V lost 1 base, and 3 bases had no gene match. From germline, CDR1 is SGHDT and CDR2 YYEEEE. The CDR3 contains 14 residues. The CDR3 sequence: CASSLLREGYEQYF. For the CDR3, the DNA is TGTGCCAGCAGCTTGCTGCGGGAGGGTTACGAGCAGTACTTC.

This rearrangement joins TRBV5-4 to TRBJ2-3; no clear D gene. The germline V gene encodes CDR1 SGHNT and CDR2 YYREEE (reference sequence). V dropped 1 base and J dropped 4 bases, with 13 bases sitting between them. The CDR3 contains 15 residues. The chain's CDR3 is CASSLSSQTSDTQYF. CDR3 coding DNA: TGTGCCAGCAGCTTGTCAAGTCAGACCTCAGATACGCAGTATTTT. The variable domain in full, completed from reference TRBV5-4 and TRBJ2-3, reads ETGVTQSPTHLIKTRGQQVTLRCSSQSGHNTVSWYQQALGQGPQFIFQYYREEENGRGNFPPRFSGLQFPNYSSELNVNALELDDSALYLCASSLSSQTSDTQYFGPGTRLTVL.

The rearrangement links TRBV7-9 to TRBJ2-5, with 7 positions matching TRBD2. Looked up from germline, CDR1 is SEHNR and CDR2 is FQNEAQ (reference sequence). V lost 8 bases, J lost 7 bases, and 13 bases stayed unmatched. The CDR3 loop spans 14 amino acids. The CDR3 DNA follows: TGTGCCAGCGGGATGGGGAGCGGCGGGGGGACCCAGTACTTC. This codes for CASGMGSGGGTQYF.

This clone was detected only once. This chain links TRBV2 with TRBJ1-4; 12 bases align to TRBD1. The germline V gene has CDR1 SNHLY and CDR2 FYNNEI. Germline trimming cut 7 bases from V and 8 bases from J; bases unmatched to any gene: 11. The CDR3 consists of 16 residues. The chain's CDR3 is CASMPGQGAFEEKLFF. Here the CDR3 DNA reads TGTGCCAGCATGCCGGGACAGGGGGCATTCGAGGAAAAACTGTTTTTT.

This clone has only one observation. This chain uses TRBV4-1 with TRBJ1-1, with D hard to call. The CDR3 consists of 14 residues. Per the germline V gene, CDR1 is MGHRA and CDR2 is YSYEKL. V lost 0 bases and J 1 base, leaving 6 bases between the germline ends. The CDR3 protein is CASSQEARNTEAFF. In DNA, the CDR3 is TGCGCCAGCAGCCAAGAAGCTCGGAACACTGAAGCTTTCTTT.

This chain joins TRBV6-6 and TRBJ2-7; D call uncertain. The CDR3 is made up of 12 amino acids. Trimming shortened V by 6 bases and J by 2 bases, and 8 bases separated the two germline ends. The germline V gene has CDR1 MNHNY and CDR2 SVGAGI (reference sequence). The CDR3 spells CASSPATYEQYF. In DNA, the CDR3 is TGTGCCAGCAGCCCTGCCACCTACGAGCAGTACTTC.

V and J are TRBV6-4 and TRBJ1-5, with D unresolved. V lost 0 bases and J 4 bases, leaving 4 bases between the germline ends. CDR3 size: 13 residues. CDR1 and CDR2 from the germline V gene are MRHNA and SNTAGT. The CDR3 spells CASSDSTNQPQHF. The CDR3 DNA reads TGTGCCAGCAGTGACTCGACAAATCAGCCCCAGCATTTT.